This T cell receptor beta chain was obtained from a study of blood T cell repertoires in COVID-19. Study background: T cells, B-cell-depleted T cells, or PBMCs supplied cDNA or gDNA.

Those enrolled, adults aged roughly 18 to 89 years, came from roughly 22 US areas. Only in-frame clones appear in the TCRdb table, and some are missing; sequencing was by immunoSEQ multiplex PCR. The sample lists 250,000 to 400,000 clones, around 87% occurring once. Per germline, CDR1 MGHRA and CDR2 YSYEKL. Trimming removed 3 bases from V and 7 bases from J, with 13 bases in between. The CDR3 has 14 residues. The sample consisted of PBMCs or T cells enriched from blood (not recorded which). This clonotype was sampled from a woman aged 25 to 39 who had recovered from COVID-19. The chain employs TRBV4-1 and TRBJ1-5; D not resolved. DNA of the CDR3: TGCGCCAGCAGCCAGGAAATCGACTACCAGCCCCAGCATTTT. Translated: CASSQEIDYQPQHF.